The sample holds a few counts of the clone carrying this T cell receptor beta chain. Antigen specificity is unknown. TCRdb redid the calling of the 5' RACE reads with MiXCR, one entry per CDR3 protein. Of some 320,000 distinct CDR3 sequences in the sample, over 11% were seen once. Germline assignment: CDR1 SGHNT and CDR2 YYREEE (reference sequence). This CDR3 has 14 amino acids. Trimming took 5 bases from V and 6 from J; bases not matched to a gene: 6. The record originates from a study of T-cell memory formation after mild COVID-19. As for the study in general: Largely, TCR clusters stayed within a single donor.

Regarding the study as a whole: In pre-infection memory, a portion of responding clones appeared, which suggested that cross-reactive memory joined. Second-wave clones that peaked on day 37 lacked confirmed SARS-CoV-2 specificity.

Sequenced: PBMCs or a T cell subset sorted from them (not recorded which). This receptor was obtained from a man aged 18 to 29 who had mild COVID-19 (a few samples of this study predate the infection). Cell type and time point are not known. The rearrangement links TRBV5-4 to TRBJ2-2, with TRBD2 matching 8 bases. CDR3 in amino acids: CASRGTSSAGELFF. The CDR3 nucleotides read TGTGCCAGCAGGGGGACTAGTTCCGCCGGGGAGCTGTTTTTT.